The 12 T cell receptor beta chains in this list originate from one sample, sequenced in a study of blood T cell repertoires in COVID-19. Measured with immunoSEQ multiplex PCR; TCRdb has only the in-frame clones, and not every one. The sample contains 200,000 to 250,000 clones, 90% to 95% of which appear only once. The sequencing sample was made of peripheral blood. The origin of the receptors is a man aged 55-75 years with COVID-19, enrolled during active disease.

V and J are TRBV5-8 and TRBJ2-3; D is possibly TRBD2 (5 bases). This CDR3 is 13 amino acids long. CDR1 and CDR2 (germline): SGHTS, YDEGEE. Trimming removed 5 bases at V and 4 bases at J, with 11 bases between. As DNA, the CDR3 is TGTGCCAGCAGGAGACTAATCCCAGATACGCAGTATTTT. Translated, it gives CASRRLIPDTQYF.

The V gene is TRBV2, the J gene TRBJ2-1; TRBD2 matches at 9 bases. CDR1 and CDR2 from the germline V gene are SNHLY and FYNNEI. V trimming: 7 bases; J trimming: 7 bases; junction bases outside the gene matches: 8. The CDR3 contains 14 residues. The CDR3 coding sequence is TGTGCCAGCATGCGGACTAGCGCCTTTAATGAGCAGTTCTTC. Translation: CASMRTSAFNEQFF. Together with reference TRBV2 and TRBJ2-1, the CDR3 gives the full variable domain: EPEVTQTPSHQVTQMGQEVILRCVPISNHLYFYWYRQILGQKVEFLVSFYNNEISEKSEIFDDQFSVERPDGSNFTLKIRSTKLEDSAMYFCASMRTSAFNEQFFGPGTRLTVL.

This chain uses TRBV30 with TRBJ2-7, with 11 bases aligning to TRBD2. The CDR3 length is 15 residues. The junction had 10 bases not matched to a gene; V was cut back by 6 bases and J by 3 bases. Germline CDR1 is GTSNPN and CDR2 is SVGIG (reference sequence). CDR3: CACVFGGTSGYEQYF. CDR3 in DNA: TGTGCCTGCGTGTTTGGGGGGACTAGCGGCTACGAGCAGTACTTC. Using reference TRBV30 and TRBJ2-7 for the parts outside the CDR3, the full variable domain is SQTIHQWPATLVQPVGSPLSLECTVEGTSNPNLYWYRQAAGRGLQLLFYSVGIGQISSEVPQNLSASRPQDRQFILSSKKLLLSDSGFYLCACVFGGTSGYEQYFGPGTRLTVT.

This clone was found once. The CDR3 is CASSQSSGNYGYTF. The CDR3 bases are TGTGCCAGCAGCCAATCGTCGGGGAACTATGGCTACACCTTC. The rearrangement uses TRBV3-1 (or the pseudogene TRBV3-2) and TRBJ1-2; D uncertain. Germline V gene sequence: CDR1 LGHDT, CDR2 YNNKEL (reference sequence). This CDR3 spans 14 amino acids. V lost 2 bases and J 2 bases, leaving 9 bases between the germline ends.

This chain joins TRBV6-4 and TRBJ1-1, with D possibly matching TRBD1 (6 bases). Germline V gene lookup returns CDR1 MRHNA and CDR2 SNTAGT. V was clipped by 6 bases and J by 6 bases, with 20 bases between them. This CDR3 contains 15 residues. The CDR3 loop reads CASRTHGTFDSEAFF. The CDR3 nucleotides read TGTGCCAGCAGGACCCACGGGACATTCGACTCTGAAGCTTTCTTT.

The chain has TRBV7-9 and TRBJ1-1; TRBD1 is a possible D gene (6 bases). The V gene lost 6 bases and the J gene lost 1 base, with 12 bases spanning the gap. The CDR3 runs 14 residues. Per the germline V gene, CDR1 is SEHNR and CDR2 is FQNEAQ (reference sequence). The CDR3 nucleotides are TGTGCCAGCAGGACGGGACACCAGAACACTGAAGCTTTCTTT. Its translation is CASRTGHQNTEAFF.

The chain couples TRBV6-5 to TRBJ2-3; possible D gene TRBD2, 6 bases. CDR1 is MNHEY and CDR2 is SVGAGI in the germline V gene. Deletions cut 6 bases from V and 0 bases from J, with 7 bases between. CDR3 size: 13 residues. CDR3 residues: CASRRDSTDTQYF. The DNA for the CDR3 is TGTGCCAGCAGGCGGGACAGCACAGATACGCAGTATTTT.

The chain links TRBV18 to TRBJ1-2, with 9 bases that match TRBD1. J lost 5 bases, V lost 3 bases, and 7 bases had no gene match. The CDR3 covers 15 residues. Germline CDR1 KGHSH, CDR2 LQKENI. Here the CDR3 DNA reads TGTGCCAGCTCACCGGGACAGGGAACGGATTATGGCTACACCTTC. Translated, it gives CASSPGQGTDYGYTF. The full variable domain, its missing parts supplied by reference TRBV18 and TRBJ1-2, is NAGVMQNPRHLVRRRGQEARLRCSPMKGHSHVYWYRQLPEEGLKFMVYLQKENIIDESGMPKERFSAEFPKEGPSILRIQQVVRGDSAAYFCASSPGQGTDYGYTFGSGTRLTVV.

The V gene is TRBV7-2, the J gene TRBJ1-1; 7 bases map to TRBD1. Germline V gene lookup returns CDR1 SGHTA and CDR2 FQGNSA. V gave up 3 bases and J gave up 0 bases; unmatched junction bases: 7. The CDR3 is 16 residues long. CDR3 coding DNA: TGTGCCAGCAGCTTGAGTAGTGGGACAGTGAACACTGAAGCTTTCTTT. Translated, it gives CASSLSSGTVNTEAFF.

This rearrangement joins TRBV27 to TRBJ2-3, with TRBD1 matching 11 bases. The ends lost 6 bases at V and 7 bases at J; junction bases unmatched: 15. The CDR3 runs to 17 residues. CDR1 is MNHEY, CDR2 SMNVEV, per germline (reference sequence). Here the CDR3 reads CASSSLVPDRGPNTQYF. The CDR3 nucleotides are TGTGCCAGCAGCTCCCTAGTTCCGGACAGGGGGCCGAATACGCAGTATTTT.

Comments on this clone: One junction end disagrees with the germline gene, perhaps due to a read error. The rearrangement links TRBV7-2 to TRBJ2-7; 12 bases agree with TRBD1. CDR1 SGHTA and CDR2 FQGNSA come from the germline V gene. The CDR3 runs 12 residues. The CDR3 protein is CASSLMGQGAVF. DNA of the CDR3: TGTGCCAGCAGCTTAATGGGACAGGGGGCGGTTTTC.

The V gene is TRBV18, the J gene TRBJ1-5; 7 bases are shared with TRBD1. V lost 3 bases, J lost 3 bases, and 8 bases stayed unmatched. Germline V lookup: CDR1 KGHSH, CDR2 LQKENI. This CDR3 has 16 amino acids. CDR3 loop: CASSPKTGTFNQPQHF. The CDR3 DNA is TGTGCCAGCTCACCGAAGACAGGGACCTTCAATCAGCCCCAGCATTTT.